This T cell receptor (beta chain) is from a study of cytomegalovirus exposure and HLA in healthy donors. Whole-study results and caveats: A later analysis showed that HLA-associated TCR beta chains had undergone more clonal expansion than equally common others. Data from an earlier analysis indicated that most TCR beta V segments were productive either about 87% or about 30% of the time.

PCR employed 60 Vbeta and 13 Jbeta primers. Clones were read by immunoSEQ multiplex PCR, and TCRdb kept only the in-frame ones, dropping some. This table has about 170,000 clones, roughly four fifths appearing once. This CDR3 contains 16 residues. Trimming cost V 2 bases and J 4 bases, with 12 bases left between them. Germline CDR1 and CDR2: MNHEY and SVGAGI. As regards this clone: What it binds is unknown.

Sequenced: PBMCs. The genes are TRBV6-5 and TRBJ1-6; perhaps TRBD1 as D (5 bases). The origin of this receptor is a young woman in good health and CMV-seropositive. The CDR3: CASSYDAGPYNSPLHF. The CDR3 DNA reads as TGTGCCAGCAGTTACGATGCAGGGCCATATAATTCACCCCTCCACTTT.